One and the same sample provided the 32 T cell receptor beta chains below, sequenced in a study of T cell responses to AZD1222 COVID-19 vaccine. TCRdb's table, derived via immunoSEQ multiplex PCR, lists solely in-frame clones and lacks some. The sample holds 95,000 to 150,000 clones, roughly nine tenths seen once. The source material was peripheral blood, sampled on day 0 of AZD1222 vaccination. These TCRs come from an adult in good health.

The V call is TRBV5-4, the J call TRBJ2-1, with TRBD2 matching 7 bases. The CDR3 extends over 17 amino acids. J lost 5 bases, V lost 0 bases, and 11 bases had no gene match. Germline V gene lookup returns CDR1 SGHNT and CDR2 YYREEE (reference sequence). CDR3 DNA sequence: TGTGCCAGCAGCTTGGACGCCCTGGGCGGGGGAAACAATGAGCAGTTCTTC. Protein sequence: CASSLDALGGGNNEQFF.

The chain's CDR3 is CASSSSPDNQPQHF. For the CDR3, the DNA is TGTGCCAGCAGCTCCTCCCCGGACAATCAGCCCCAGCATTTT. The V gene is TRBV9, the J gene TRBJ1-5; no reliable D call. The CDR3 has 14 amino acids. Trimming shortened V by 4 bases and J by 3 bases, and 11 bases separated the two germline ends. Germline CDR1 reads SGDLS; CDR2 reads YYNGEE.

The rearrangement uses TRBV19 and TRBJ1-6; 9 nucleotides match TRBD1. With V trimmed by 6 bases and J by 7 bases, 4 bases remained unmatched. Germline CDR1 is LNHDA and CDR2 is SQIVND (reference sequence). This CDR3 has 14 residues. The CDR3 DNA reads as TGTGCCAGTAGCCTGACAGGGGGGAATTCACCCCTCCACTTT. Protein product: CASSLTGGNSPLHF.

The chain uses TRBV28 and TRBJ2-7; D is perhaps TRBD1 (5 bases). The CDR3 contains 12 residues. V lost 6 bases to trimming and J lost 3 bases, with 9 bases between them. Germline CDR1 reads MDHEN; CDR2 reads SYDVKM. The CDR3 reads CASSSDSYEQYF. The CDR3, as DNA: TGTGCCAGCAGCTCCGACAGCTACGAGCAGTACTTC.

This chain uses TRBV7-8 with TRBJ1-1, with D hard to call. The CDR3 spans 14 residues. CDR1 and CDR2 (germline): SGHVS, FQNEAQ. V was shortened by 8 bases and J by 0 bases, with 13 bases between the two germline ends. The CDR3 nucleotides are TGTGCCAGCCTCTCGGGCCTCTTGAACACTGAAGCTTTCTTT. This sequence encodes CASLSGLLNTEAFF.

CDR3 protein: CASSSPETSGSYEQYF. The CDR3 nucleotides read TGTGCCAGCAGCAGTCCCGAGACTAGCGGGAGTTACGAGCAGTACTTC. The chain recombines TRBV3-1 (or the pseudogene TRBV3-2) with TRBJ2-7; 12 bases are shared with TRBD2. The germline CDR1 and CDR2 sequences are LGHDT and YNNKEL (reference sequence). V lost 5 bases and J lost 4; bases outside the gene matches: 9. This CDR3 has 16 amino acids.

V usage is TRBV19 and J usage is TRBJ2-1, with 10 nucleotides matching TRBD2. This CDR3 contains 15 residues. The J segment lost 5 bases and the V segment lost 4 bases, leaving 5 bases of the junction unmatched. The germline V gene encodes CDR1 LNHDA and CDR2 SQIVND (reference sequence). For the CDR3, the DNA is TGTGCCAGTAGTAGCAGCGGGAGGGTTCACAATGAGCAGTTCTTC. Translating gives CASSSSGRVHNEQFF.

This sequence joins TRBV13 and TRBJ2-3; D call uncertain. The CDR3 is made up of 15 amino acids. Germline CDR1 reads PRHDT; CDR2 reads FYEKMQ (reference sequence). V shed 5 bases and J shed 5 bases, with 17 bases lying between them. The CDR3 DNA sequence: TGTGCCAGCAGCCTGTGGAGAAGGGAAGGAGATACGCAGTATTTT. The encoded protein is CASSLWRREGDTQYF.

The rearrangement links TRBV12-3 or TRBV12-4 to TRBJ1-1; D unclear. The CDR3 sequence is 12 residues long. Trimming stripped 6 bases from V and 4 bases from J, with 9 bases between. The CDR3 bases are TGTGCCAGCAGACCTGGGAGCACTGAAGCTTTCTTT. It is translated as CASRPGSTEAFF.

This clone is a singleton in its sample. The chain is built from TRBV14 and TRBJ2-1; 9 nucleotides agree with TRBD1. The germline CDR1 and CDR2 sequences are SGHDN and FVKESK. The ends lost 4 bases at V and 4 bases at J; junction bases unmatched: 5. This CDR3 comprises 15 residues. The CDR3 nucleotides are TGTGCCAGCAGCCGACTCGGGACAGGGTACAATGAGCAGTTCTTC. Its protein product is CASSRLGTGYNEQFF.

This chain uses TRBV2 with TRBJ2-5; D not resolved. CDR3 length equals 14 residues. The V gene's germline CDR1 is SNHLY and CDR2 FYNNEI. Trimming cost V 1 base and J 5 bases, with 11 bases left between them. The CDR3 DNA sequence: TGTGCCAGCAGTGAAGTGTCGGGCCGGGAGACCCAGTACTTC. Translated, it gives CASSEVSGRETQYF.

This chain joins TRBV3-1 (or the pseudogene TRBV3-2) and TRBJ2-7, with TRBD2 matching over 8 bases. The germline CDR1 and CDR2 sequences are LGHDT and YNNKEL (reference sequence). V shed 4 bases and J 0 bases; nucleotides not matched to a gene: 8. CDR3 length: 16 residues. This CDR3 reads CASSPLSTSGSYEQYF. The CDR3 bases are TGTGCCAGCAGCCCCCTCTCAACTAGCGGCTCCTACGAGCAGTACTTC.

The count of this clone is one. The chain is built from TRBV4-1 and TRBJ2-5; weak D call: TRBD2 (5 bases). V lost 0 bases and J 5 bases, leaving 13 bases between the germline ends. Germline V gene sequence: CDR1 MGHRA, CDR2 YSYEKL. The CDR3 extends over 15 amino acids. The DNA of the CDR3 is TGCGCCAGCAGCCAAGAGGGAGTCACTGGGGAGACCCAGTACTTC. Translation gives CASSQEGVTGETQYF.

The count of this clone is one. The chain uses TRBV9 and TRBJ2-1; D assignment may be TRBD1 or TRBD2 (5 bases each). From germline, CDR1 is SGDLS and CDR2 YYNGEE. CDR3 length equals 14 residues. V was cut by 3 bases and J by 3 bases, with 10 bases left in between. CDR3 region: CASSGGLLYNEQFF. DNA of the CDR3: TGTGCCAGCAGCGGGGGGTTACTCTACAATGAGCAGTTCTTC.

The gene calls are TRBV20-1 and TRBJ2-7; no reliable D call. The germline V and J ends were trimmed by 5 bases and 0 bases, with 14 bases remaining between them. This CDR3 has 14 residues. Germline-derived CDR1 and CDR2 are DFQATT and SNEGSKA (reference sequence). The CDR3 bases are TGCAGTGCTCGTGAAACCCCCTCCTCCTACGAGCAGTACTTC. It specifies CSARETPSSYEQYF.

This clone occurred once. The rearrangement uses TRBV27 and TRBJ1-2; TRBD1 aligns across 8 bases. Germline values: CDR1 MNHEY, CDR2 SMNVEV (reference sequence). The length of the CDR3 is 16 residues. The V segment lost 6 bases and the J segment 8 bases; nucleotides outside the gene matches: 17. In nucleotides, the CDR3 is TGTGCCAGCAGCCTGAGGAAGGGGCAGGGGGCGCAAGGCTACACCTTC. Translation: CASSLRKGQGAQGYTF.

This clone was counted between two and nine times. This chain connects TRBV19 to TRBJ1-5; 7 bases map to TRBD1. This CDR3 has 16 residues. V lost 6 bases and J lost 0; bases outside the gene matches: 8. CDR1 LNHDA and CDR2 SQIVND come from the germline V gene (reference sequence). The CDR3 sequence is CASSPRTGNSNQPQHF. Written as DNA, the CDR3 is TGTGCCAGTAGCCCCCGGACAGGTAATAGCAATCAGCCCCAGCATTTT. Full variable domain (outside the CDR3, taken from reference TRBV19 and TRBJ1-5): DGGITQSPKYLFRKEGQNVTLSCEQNLNHDAMYWYRQDPGQGLRLIYYSQIVNDFQKGDIAEGYSVSREKKESFPLTVTSAQKNPTAFYLCASSPRTGNSNQPQHFGDGTRLSIL.

V and J are TRBV5-1 and TRBJ1-3; unclear D gene. The germline gives CDR1 SGHRS, CDR2 YFSETQ. The CDR3 totals 16 residues. Between the trimmed V and J ends, which lost 3 bases and 2 bases, there was a span of 15 bases. DNA for the CDR3: TGCGCCAGCAGCTGGACCGGACTAGGAACTGGAAACACCATATATTTT. Translation: CASSWTGLGTGNTIYF.

The rearrangement links TRBV14 to TRBJ2-1; 12 positions match TRBD2. Germline CDR1 and CDR2: SGHDN and FVKESK. This CDR3 spans 15 amino acids. J lost 6 bases, V lost 4 bases, and 4 bases had no gene match. The CDR3 loop is CASSPLAGGVNEQFF. In DNA form, the CDR3 reads TGTGCCAGCAGCCCCCTAGCGGGAGGGGTCAATGAGCAGTTCTTC. Complete variable domain (other parts from reference TRBV14 and TRBJ2-1): EAGVTQFPSHSVIEKGQTVTLRCDPISGHDNLYWYRRVMGKEIKFLLHFVKESKQDESGMPNNRFLAERTGGTYSTLKVQPAELEDSGVYFCASSPLAGGVNEQFFGPGTRLTVL.

This clone was picked up one time. This sequence joins TRBV30 and TRBJ1-2, with D perhaps TRBD1 (5 bases). The CDR3 spans 12 residues. Per the germline V gene, CDR1 is GTSNPN and CDR2 is SVGIG (reference sequence). Trimming removed 5 bases from V and 9 bases from J, with 16 bases in between. CDR3 residues: CAWGEQVWSYTF. As DNA, the CDR3 is TGTGCCTGGGGGGAACAGGTCTGGAGCTACACCTTC.

This clone was detected only a few times. V is TRBV19 and J is TRBJ1-1, with 8 nucleotides matching TRBD1. Trimming removed 8 bases from V and 4 bases from J; junction bases left unmatched: 6. Germline V lookup: CDR1 LNHDA, CDR2 SQIVND (reference sequence). The length of the CDR3 is 13 residues. The CDR3 coding sequence is TGTGCCAGTGGCCGACAGGGGACCACTGAAGCTTTCTTT. Translating it yields CASGRQGTTEAFF. Filled out from reference TRBV19 and TRBJ1-1, the complete variable domain reads DGGITQSPKYLFRKEGQNVTLSCEQNLNHDAMYWYRQDPGQGLRLIYYSQIVNDFQKGDIAEGYSVSREKKESFPLTVTSAQKNPTAFYLCASGRQGTTEAFFGQGTRLTVV.

The chain carries TRBV18 and TRBJ2-1, with D possibly TRBD2 on 6 matching bases. This CDR3 has 18 amino acids. Trimming left V 0 bases short and J 3 bases short, with 18 bases between. Germline lookup yields CDR1 KGHSH and CDR2 LQKENI. The CDR3 loop is CASSPPIGGGLIYNEQFF. The CDR3, as DNA: TGTGCCAGCTCACCACCTATCGGGGGAGGCTTAATCTACAATGAGCAGTTCTTC.

The rearrangement joins TRBV6-2 or TRBV6-3 to TRBJ1-6; tentative D call: TRBD1 (5 bases). The CDR3 has 14 amino acids. Trimming removed 5 bases from V and 5 bases from J, with 10 bases in between. CDR1 and CDR2 from the germline V gene are MNHEY and SVGEGT. The CDR3 reads CASSNGGDNSPLHF. CDR3 DNA sequence: TGTGCCAGCAGTAACGGGGGGGATAATTCACCCCTCCACTTT.

The V gene is TRBV19, the J gene TRBJ1-2, with no clear D. CDR1 and CDR2 from the germline V gene are LNHDA and SQIVND (reference sequence). The CDR3 covers 13 residues. The V end was cut by 3 bases, the J end by 0 bases, with 5 bases between. The CDR3 DNA follows: TGTGCCAGTAGTATGGGAGCTAACTATGGCTACACCTTC. Its translation is CASSMGANYGYTF.

This clone was observed a handful of times. The rearrangement uses TRBV14 and TRBJ2-7; TRBD1 matches 9 bases. The CDR3 is made up of 15 amino acids. Germline V CDR1 and CDR2: SGHDN, FVKESK. V dropped 3 bases and J dropped 4; count of bases not matched to a gene: 7. The CDR3 here is CASSQRGTGSYEQYF. CDR3 DNA sequence: TGTGCCAGCAGCCAGAGGGGGACAGGGAGTTACGAGCAGTACTTC. Together with reference TRBV14 and TRBJ2-7, the CDR3 gives the full variable domain: EAGVTQFPSHSVIEKGQTVTLRCDPISGHDNLYWYRRVMGKEIKFLLHFVKESKQDESGMPNNRFLAERTGGTYSTLKVQPAELEDSGVYFCASSQRGTGSYEQYFGPGTRLTVT.

This chain connects TRBV5-1 to TRBJ2-1; no reliable D call. V was clipped by 0 bases and J by 10 bases, with 11 bases between them. CDR3 length: 13 amino acids. Germline CDR1 SGHRS, CDR2 YFSETQ. The CDR3 reads CASSLVKTREQFF. The DNA of the CDR3 is TGCGCCAGCAGCTTGGTTAAAACTCGGGAGCAGTTCTTC.

This sequence joins TRBV27 and TRBJ2-7, with a tentative D call TRBD1 (6 bases). The CDR3 runs to 15 residues. Trimming cost V 6 bases and J 3 bases, with 18 bases left between them. CDR1 and CDR2 from the germline V gene are MNHEY and SMNVEV (reference sequence). CDR3 residues: CASRTTGLVGYEQYF. CDR3 nucleotide sequence: TGTGCCAGCAGAACCACAGGGCTGGTTGGCTACGAGCAGTACTTC.

The chain uses TRBV29-1 and TRBJ2-3; the match to TRBD1 covers 9 bases. This CDR3 region has 15 residues. V lost 2 bases and J lost 4; bases outside the gene matches: 7. Germline V gene sequence: CDR1 SQVTM, CDR2 ANQGSEA. CDR3 region: CSVEPSGTGPDTQYF. The DNA of the CDR3 is TGCAGCGTTGAACCTTCCGGGACAGGGCCAGATACGCAGTATTTT.

The rearrangement uses TRBV6-5 and TRBJ2-1; D is possibly TRBD2 (6 bases). The CDR3 length is 12 residues. Trimming removed 10 bases at V and 4 bases at J, with 11 bases between. The germline V gene encodes CDR1 MNHEY and CDR2 SVGAGI. CDR3 residues: CAIGRQYNEQFF. Here the CDR3 DNA reads TGTGCCATCGGGAGACAGTACAATGAGCAGTTCTTC.

V gene TRBV12-3 or TRBV12-4 combines with J gene TRBJ1-4, with D unclear. The CDR3 spans 12 residues. Trimming took off 2 bases at V and 10 bases at J, with 8 bases between the two ends. The CDR3 spells CASSLRAPKLFF. CDR3 bases: TGTGCCAGCAGTTTAAGGGCCCCAAAACTGTTTTTT.

The gene calls are TRBV19 and TRBJ1-1, with 9 positions matching TRBD1. CDR3 length: 16 residues. The trim removed 5 bases at V and 1 base at J, leaving 8 bases unmatched. In germline, CDR1 is LNHDA, CDR2 SQIVND (reference sequence). DNA for the CDR3: TGTGCCAGTAGTTTCACAGGGGGCGCGAGGAACACTGAAGCTTTCTTT. Amino acid sequence: CASSFTGGARNTEAFF.

The chain employs TRBV5-6 and TRBJ2-1, with D perhaps TRBD2 (5 bases). Germline V gene sequence: CDR1 SGHDT, CDR2 YYEEEE. The V and J ends lost 4 bases and 7 bases respectively, with 27 bases between them. The CDR3 runs to 18 residues. The CDR3 coding sequence is TGTGCCAGCAGCCCGGGTGGGAGCAGCGCAATTAAGCGGAATGAGCAGTTCTTC. Encoded protein: CASSPGGSSAIKRNEQFF.